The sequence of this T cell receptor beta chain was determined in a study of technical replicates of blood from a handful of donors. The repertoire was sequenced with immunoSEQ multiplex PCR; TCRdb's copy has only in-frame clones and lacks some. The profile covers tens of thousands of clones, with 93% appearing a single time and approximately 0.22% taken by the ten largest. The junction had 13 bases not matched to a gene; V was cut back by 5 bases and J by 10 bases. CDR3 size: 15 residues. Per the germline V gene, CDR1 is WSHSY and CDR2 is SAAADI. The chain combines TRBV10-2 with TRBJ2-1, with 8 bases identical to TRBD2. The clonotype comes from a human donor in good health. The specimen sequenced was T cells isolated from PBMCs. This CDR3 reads CASSPSGTRALEQFF. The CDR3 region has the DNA TGCGCCAGCAGTCCTTCCGGGACTAGGGCTCTAGAGCAGTTCTTC.